This entry is about one T cell receptor (beta chain). The sample belongs to a study of blood T cell repertoires in COVID-19. Study at large: COVID-19 samples collected from the United States, Italy and Spain covered acute and convalescent phases. Sources were T cells, B-cell-depleted T cells, or PBMCs; the material itself was cDNA or gDNA.

CDR3 size: 15 residues. J gave up 7 bases and V 11 bases, and 14 bases lay outside the gene matches. The germline V gene encodes CDR1 MNHEY and CDR2 SVGAGI. In the original processing: Reference gene primer amplification gave nucleated cell count estimates. Profiling relied on immunoSEQ multiplex PCR, and the TCRdb table lists in-frame clones only, not all of them. V, J and clone size were drawn from that table, and D and trimming were deduced from the DNA. Of some 78,000 clones in the sample, 90% were seen once. This TCR came from a woman older than 75 with active or convalescent COVID-19. The sample was peripheral blood. The V call is TRBV6-5, the J call TRBJ1-6; 7 bases are shared with TRBD1. CDR3 protein: CAGTHDRDFNSPLHF. The CDR3 region has the DNA TGTGCCGGGACTCACGACAGGGACTTCAATTCACCCCTCCACTTT.